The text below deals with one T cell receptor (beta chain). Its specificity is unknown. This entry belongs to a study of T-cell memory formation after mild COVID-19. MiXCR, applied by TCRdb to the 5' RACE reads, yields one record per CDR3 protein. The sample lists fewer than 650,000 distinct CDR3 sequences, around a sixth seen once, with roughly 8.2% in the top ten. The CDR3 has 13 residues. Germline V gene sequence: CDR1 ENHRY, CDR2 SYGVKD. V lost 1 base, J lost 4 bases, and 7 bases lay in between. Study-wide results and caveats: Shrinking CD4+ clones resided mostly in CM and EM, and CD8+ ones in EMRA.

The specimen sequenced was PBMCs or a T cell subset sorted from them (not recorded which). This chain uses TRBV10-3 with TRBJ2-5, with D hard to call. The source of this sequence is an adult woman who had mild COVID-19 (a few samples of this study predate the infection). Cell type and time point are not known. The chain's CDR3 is CAISELMAETQYF. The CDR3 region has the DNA TGTGCCATCAGTGAGTTGATGGCAGAGACCCAGTACTTC.